These 4 T cell receptor beta chains originate from one sample sequenced in a study of cytomegalovirus exposure and HLA in healthy donors. The PCR contained 60 Vbeta and 13 Jbeta primers. Assay: immunoSEQ multiplex PCR; the TCRdb copy retains only in-frame clones and omits some. The table has about 180,000 clones, about 80% seen once; the top ten hold about 1.5%. Sequencing input: PBMCs. Receptors originate from a young man in good health and CMV-seronegative.

V usage is TRBV4-3 and J usage is TRBJ2-2; 8 bases align to TRBD2. CDR3 length: 16 residues. J was trimmed by 4 bases and V by 1 base; bases with no gene match: 5. Germline CDR1 is LGHNA and CDR2 is YSLEER. DNA for the CDR3: TGCGCCAGCAGCCAAGCGGCGGGAGGAACCACCGGGGAGCTGTTTTTT. Encoded protein: CASSQAAGGTTGELFF.

V and J are TRBV7-9 and TRBJ1-5, with D possibly TRBD1 on 5 matching bases. V lost 1 base and J lost 7, with 8 bases in between. This CDR3 has 13 amino acids. Germline CDR1 reads SEHNR; CDR2 reads FQNEAQ (reference sequence). The CDR3 DNA follows: TGTGCCAGCAGCTTAGAGGGGATCCAGCCCCAGCATTTT. Its translation is CASSLEGIQPQHF.

The chain is built from TRBV7-9 and TRBJ1-2; D gene unclear. V lost 2 bases, J lost 6 bases, and 13 bases lay in between. Germline V gene sequence: CDR1 SEHNR, CDR2 FQNEAQ (reference sequence). The length of the CDR3 is 14 residues. The CDR3 loop reads CASSLLGRRDGYTF. The CDR3 DNA follows: TGTGCCAGCAGCTTATTAGGCAGGAGGGATGGCTACACCTTC.

The CDR3 protein is CASSLGAPGELFF. The CDR3 DNA follows: TGTGCCAGCAGCTTAGGAGCGCCCGGGGAGCTGTTTTTT. V gene TRBV7-3 combines with J gene TRBJ2-2; D unresolved. CDR3 length: 13 residues. V was trimmed by 2 bases and J by 6 bases, leaving 7 bases between them. Germline values: CDR1 SGHTA, CDR2 FQGTGA.